These 30 T cell receptor beta chains originate from one sample sequenced in a study of T cells in Graves' hyperthyroidism and ophthalmopathy. The source material, RNA transcripts, was used to amplify TCR beta CDR3 regions. HTBI primers were employed in a first-round RT-PCR of the TCR CDR3. TCRdb ran MiXCR on the multiplex PCR reads and lists one entry per CDR3 protein. This table has about 520,000 distinct CDR3 sequences, around a quarter appearing once. Sequenced sample: blood. The receptors stem from a woman aged 25 to 39 with Graves' ophthalmopathy.

This clonotype occurred many times. The chain employs TRBV11-3 and TRBJ2-2; D is unclear. V lost 1 base and J 1 base, leaving 7 bases between the germline ends. In germline, CDR1 is SGHNT, CDR2 YENEEA. CDR3 length: 15 amino acids. CDR3: CASSLGQVNTGELFF. For the CDR3, the DNA is TGTGCCAGCAGCTTAGGGCAAGTGAACACCGGGGAGCTGTTTTTT.

The CDR3: CSAAPLGTPGAQYF. As DNA, the CDR3 is TGCAGTGCCGCCCCCCTCGGGACTCCGGGGGCCCAGTACTTC. This chain uses TRBV20-1 with TRBJ2-5; tentative D call: TRBD2 (6 bases). V was shortened by 6 bases and J by 9 bases, with 23 bases between the two germline ends. This CDR3 is 14 amino acids long. Germline assignment: CDR1 DFQATT and CDR2 SNEGSKA (reference sequence).

This clonotype was counted at least ten times. V gene TRBV28 combines with J gene TRBJ2-7; D tentatively reads TRBD1 or TRBD2 (5 bases each). The CDR3 is 12 amino acids. Germline CDR1 and CDR2: MDHEN and SYDVKM. V lost 2 bases to trimming and J lost 7 bases, with 9 bases between them. CDR3 region: CASSLGTAEQYF. CDR3 in DNA: TGTGCCAGCAGTTTAGGGACGGCTGAGCAGTACTTC.

The rearrangement joins TRBV6-1 to TRBJ2-3, with D perhaps TRBD2 (5 bases). The CDR3 is 15 residues long. Per germline, CDR1 MNHNS and CDR2 SASEGT. The ends were cut back, 1 base at V and 10 bases at J, with 18 bases in the middle. DNA of the CDR3: TGTGCCAGCAGTGAAGTGGCTAGCTCTCTGTTGGCGCAGTATTTT. Its protein is CASSEVASSLLAQYF.

This clonotype came up many times. The rearrangement links TRBV10-3 to TRBJ2-7; D might be TRBD1 (6 bases). Per the germline V gene, CDR1 is ENHRY and CDR2 is SYGVKD. V was shortened by 4 bases and J by 1 base, with 8 bases between the two germline ends. The CDR3 extends over 13 amino acids. CDR3 DNA: TGTGCCATCAGTGGACAGGAATCCTACGAGCAGTACTTC. Translation: CAISGQESYEQYF.

The rearrangement uses TRBV20-1 and TRBJ2-7; 9 bases fit TRBD2. There are 14 residues in the CDR3. Losses at the gene ends were 3 bases for V and 1 base for J; bases not matched to a gene: 4. The germline V gene encodes CDR1 DFQATT and CDR2 SNEGSKA (reference sequence). Written as DNA, the CDR3 is TGCAGTGCTAGCCCTAGCGGGGTATCCTACGAGCAGTACTTC. Residues: CSASPSGVSYEQYF.

In its sample, this clonotype was seen many times. The rearrangement uses TRBV9 and TRBJ2-7; D ambiguous. The CDR3 consists of 14 residues. Germline lookup yields CDR1 SGDLS and CDR2 YYNGEE. V was clipped by 3 bases and J by 2 bases, with 12 bases between them. CDR3 sequence reads: CASSAMPVPYEQYF. The CDR3 region has the DNA TGTGCCAGCAGCGCCATGCCCGTTCCCTACGAGCAGTACTTC.

This clonotype showed up many times. The chain combines TRBV10-3 with TRBJ1-5; D is unclear. The CDR3 is made up of 13 amino acids. Germline CDR1 ENHRY, CDR2 SYGVKD. The V and J ends lost 6 bases and 0 bases respectively, with 6 bases between them. The CDR3 region is CAISDDSNQPQHF. CDR3 nucleotide sequence: TGTGCCATCAGCGACGATAGCAATCAGCCCCAGCATTTT.

This clonotype has at least ten counts. The V and J genes are TRBV15 and TRBJ1-3; unclear D gene. The ends were cut back, 0 bases at V and 3 bases at J, with 9 bases in the middle. The CDR3 has 15 residues. Germline V lookup: CDR1 LNHNV, CDR2 YYDKDF (reference sequence). CDR3 in amino acids: CATSRDSSGGNTIYF. The CDR3, as DNA: TGTGCCACCAGCAGAGATTCGTCAGGTGGAAACACCATATATTTT.

This sequence joins TRBV20-1 and TRBJ2-5; the D gene could be TRBD1 or TRBD2 (6 bases each). Germline CDR1 DFQATT, CDR2 SNEGSKA (reference sequence). V was clipped by 5 bases and J by 5 bases, with 24 bases between them. The CDR3 consists of 16 residues. The CDR3 spells CSAPRWGAGGWETQYF. The CDR3, as DNA: TGCAGTGCTCCCCGTTGGGGGGCTGGGGGATGGGAGACCCAGTACTTC.

The chain joins TRBV18 to TRBJ1-1; D may be TRBD1 (5 bases). The CDR3 sequence is 14 residues long. Germline CDR1 is KGHSH and CDR2 is LQKENI. Trimming took 2 bases from V and 8 from J, leaving 15 bases between them. The CDR3 loop is CASSPLERGGEAFF. The CDR3, as DNA: TGTGCCAGCTCACCATTGGAGAGGGGAGGGGAAGCTTTCTTT. The full variable domain, completed using reference TRBV18 and TRBJ1-1, is NAGVMQNPRHLVRRRGQEARLRCSPMKGHSHVYWYRQLPEEGLKFMVYLQKENIIDESGMPKERFSAEFPKEGPSILRIQQVVRGDSAAYFCASSPLERGGEAFFGQGTRLTVV.

This clonotype was detected a few times. The chain carries TRBV20-1 and TRBJ1-2; the D is unclear. The CDR3 totals 12 residues. V lost 0 bases and J lost 3, with 5 bases in between. From germline, CDR1 is DFQATT and CDR2 SNEGSKA (reference sequence). CDR3 in amino acids: CSAREEYYGYTF. DNA of the CDR3: TGCAGTGCTAGAGAGGAATACTATGGCTACACCTTC.

In this sample, this clonotype turned up many times. The V and J genes are TRBV6-2 or TRBV6-3 and TRBJ2-5; D is ambiguous. This CDR3 has 15 residues. The germline gives CDR1 MNHEY, CDR2 SVGEGT. Trimming left V 6 bases short and J 2 bases short, with 16 bases between. The CDR3 loop is CASSPGRQSQETQYF. In nucleotides, the CDR3 is TGTGCCAGCAGCCCCGGCCGCCAGAGTCAAGAGACCCAGTACTTC.

This clonotype was seen a few times. The rearrangement joins TRBV12-3 or TRBV12-4 to TRBJ1-2; weak D call: TRBD1 (6 bases). The V end lost 7 bases, the J end lost 3 bases, and 18 bases lay between the germline ends. There are 15 residues in the CDR3. Written as DNA, the CDR3 is TGTGCCAGCATCCCCCGACGGGGGCGGGACTATGGCTACACCTTC. This translates into CASIPRRGRDYGYTF.

The V and J genes are TRBV6-1 and TRBJ1-5, with D possibly TRBD1 on 6 matching bases. Germline CDR1 MNHNS, CDR2 SASEGT. The CDR3 runs 12 residues. V lost 6 bases, J lost 8 bases, and 11 bases lay in between. CDR3 bases: TGTGCCAGCAGGAGGGGGTTGGAGCCCCAGCATTTT. Amino acid sequence: CASRRGLEPQHF.

This chain links TRBV28 with TRBJ2-7; D is undetermined. V was trimmed by 2 bases and J by 6 bases, leaving 8 bases between them. Germline CDR1 and CDR2: MDHEN and SYDVKM. This CDR3 is 12 amino acids long. Written as DNA, the CDR3 is TGTGCCAGCAGTTTACGGTCCACCGAGCAGTACTTC. Protein sequence: CASSLRSTEQYF.

In its sample, this clonotype was seen a few times. A much larger clone sits a single nucleotide away, making a read error possible. This chain joins TRBV29-1 and TRBJ2-2; 9 nucleotides align to TRBD2. The germline V gene has CDR1 SQVTM and CDR2 ANQGSEA. CDR3 size: 14 residues. This chain's CDR3 is CSLLAGAGTGELCF. The CDR3 DNA is TGCAGCTTATTAGCGGGGGCGGGCACCGGGGAGCTGTGTTTT.

V usage is TRBV6-1 and J usage is TRBJ1-2; weak D call: TRBD1 (5 bases). The length of the CDR3 is 13 residues. Trimming removed 4 bases at V and 2 bases at J, with 8 bases between. Germline V lookup: CDR1 MNHNS, CDR2 SASEGT. The CDR3 nucleotides are TGTGCCAGCAGTGGGGGCCAAAACTATGGCTACACCTTC. Translated, it gives CASSGGQNYGYTF.

This clonotype was seen ten or more times. The chain couples TRBV10-3 to TRBJ2-7; 9 bases map to TRBD1. The V gene end was trimmed by 6 bases and the J gene end by 4 bases; junction bases not matched to a gene: 13. Germline CDR1 and CDR2: ENHRY and SYGVKD. CDR3 size: 16 residues. CDR3 protein: CAIREQTGTGRYEQYF. CDR3 nucleotide sequence: TGTGCCATCAGAGAACAAACCGGGACAGGGAGGTACGAGCAGTACTTC.

V usage is TRBV6-5 and J usage is TRBJ2-7, with a tentative D call TRBD1 (6 bases). Trimming stripped 4 bases from V and 1 base from J, with 14 bases between. This CDR3 is 15 amino acids long. Germline-derived CDR1 and CDR2 are MNHEY and SVGAGI. CDR3 loop: CASSSRGKSSYEQYF. The CDR3 coding sequence is TGTGCCAGCAGTTCCAGGGGAAAGTCTTCCTACGAGCAGTACTTC.

This clonotype was picked up a small number of times. The gene calls are TRBV3-1 and TRBJ1-5; D is undetermined. The V end lost 4 bases, the J end lost 5 bases, and 12 bases lay between the germline ends. Germline V gene sequence: CDR1 LGHDT, CDR2 YNNKEL (reference sequence). This CDR3 spans 14 amino acids. Written as DNA, the CDR3 is TGTGCCAGCAGCCCCAGTACGCGCTATCAGCCCCAGCATTTT. It yields the protein CASSPSTRYQPQHF.

This clonotype was recorded many times. V usage is TRBV20-1 and J usage is TRBJ1-2; TRBD1 matches 9 bases. The V gene's germline CDR1 is DFQATT and CDR2 SNEGSKA (reference sequence). CDR3 length: 13 amino acids. With V trimmed by 4 bases and J by 4 bases, 4 bases remained unmatched. CDR3 sequence (DNA): TGCAGTGCTAACCCGGGACAGGGCTATGGCTACACCTTC. It codes for CSANPGQGYGYTF.

This clonotype was seen repeatedly, ten times or more. This chain links TRBV4-1 with TRBJ1-1; D is ambiguous. The CDR3 loop spans 15 amino acids. The germline V and J ends were trimmed by 0 bases and 3 bases, with 11 bases remaining between them. The germline gives CDR1 MGHRA, CDR2 YSYEKL. Here the CDR3 reads CASSQDNLADTEAFF. The CDR3 DNA is TGCGCCAGCAGCCAAGATAACCTGGCCGACACTGAAGCTTTCTTT.

This clonotype was recorded many times. The chain joins TRBV28 to TRBJ1-6; D call uncertain. The V gene lost 4 bases and the J gene lost 5 bases, with 12 bases spanning the gap. CDR3 length: 15 amino acids. Germline values: CDR1 MDHEN, CDR2 SYDVKM. Here the CDR3 DNA reads TGTGCCAGCAGTTCCCTCAGCTGGGATAATTCACCCCTCCACTTT. Translation gives CASSSLSWDNSPLHF.

This clonotype was counted ten times or more. This chain connects TRBV6-1 to TRBJ1-2; 12 bases map to TRBD1. Germline V gene sequence: CDR1 MNHNS, CDR2 SASEGT. Trimming took 6 bases from V and 7 from J; bases not matched to a gene: 12. This CDR3 spans 16 amino acids. CDR3 nucleotide sequence: TGTGCCAGCAGAAGGAAGCCGGGACAGGGGGCTAGTGGCTACACCTTC. It codes for CASRRKPGQGASGYTF.

This rearrangement joins TRBV28 to TRBJ2-7; tentative D call: TRBD1 (6 bases). This CDR3 is built from 14 residues. The germline CDR1 and CDR2 sequences are MDHEN and SYDVKM. Trimming removed 5 bases at V and 5 bases at J, with 16 bases between. CDR3 loop: CASSQTQGINEQYF. Here the CDR3 DNA reads TGTGCCAGCAGTCAGACACAGGGTATCAACGAGCAGTACTTC.

A remark on this clonotype: Its ends do not fully match the called genes, so a read error is possible. V gene TRBV5-1 combines with J gene TRBJ1-1; D not resolved. CDR1 and CDR2 from the germline V gene are SGHRS and YFSETQ. This CDR3 region has 14 residues. The chain's CDR3 is CAISLTPLNTEAFF. In DNA form, the CDR3 reads TGCGCCATCAGCTTAACTCCCTTGAACACTGAAGCTTTCTTT. Full variable domain (outside the CDR3, taken from reference TRBV5-1 and TRBJ1-1): KAGVTQTPRYLIKTRGQQVTLSCSPISGHRSVSWYQQTPGQGLQFLFEYFSETQRNKGNFPGRFSGRQFSNSRSEMNVSTLELGDSALYLCAISLTPLNTEAFFGQGTRLTVV.

CDR3 sequence: CASSESPGPFDPGELFF. CDR3 DNA sequence: TGTGCCAGCAGTGAATCGCCGGGACCGTTTGACCCCGGGGAGCTGTTTTTT. The chain uses TRBV25-1 and TRBJ2-2, with D possibly being TRBD1 or TRBD2 (5 bases each). CDR3 length: 17 residues. Germline lookup yields CDR1 MGHDK and CDR2 SYGVNS. V lost 1 base and J 6 bases, leaving 18 bases between the germline ends. Combining the CDR3 with reference TRBV25-1 and TRBJ2-2 gives the whole variable domain EADIYQTPRYLVIGTGKKITLECSQTMGHDKMYWYQQDPGMELHLIHYSYGVNSTEKGDLSSESTVSRIRTEHFPLTLESARPSHTSQYLCASSESPGPFDPGELFFGEGSRLTVL.

In its sample, this clonotype was seen many times. The chain joins TRBV7-9 to TRBJ1-2; no reliable D call. The germline CDR1 and CDR2 sequences are SEHNR and FQNEAQ (reference sequence). The CDR3 contains 14 residues. V lost 10 bases and J 3 bases, leaving 18 bases between the germline ends. In nucleotides, the CDR3 is TGTGCCACCAGATCCGGGGTCCAGGACTATGGCTACACCTTC. It codes for CATRSGVQDYGYTF.

This clonotype was found a few times. The chain has TRBV7-8 and TRBJ2-7; D tentatively reads TRBD1 or TRBD2 (5 bases each). CDR1 is SGHVS and CDR2 is FQNEAQ in the germline V gene. This CDR3 region has 16 residues. The V end was cut by 5 bases, the J end by 2 bases, with 19 bases between. CDR3 protein: CASSAHQGRLPYEQYF. The CDR3 DNA sequence: TGTGCCAGCAGCGCCCATCAGGGACGTCTCCCCTACGAGCAGTACTTC.